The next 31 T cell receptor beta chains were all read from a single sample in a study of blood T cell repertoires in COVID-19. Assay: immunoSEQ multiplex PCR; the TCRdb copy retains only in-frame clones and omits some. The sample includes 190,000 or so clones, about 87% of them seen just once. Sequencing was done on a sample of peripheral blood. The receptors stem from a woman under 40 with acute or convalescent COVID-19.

CDR3 coding DNA: TGCAGCCTGCAGCGGGGTGGGAGGGAGCAGTTCTTC. It is translated as CSLQRGGREQFF. V is TRBV29-1 and J is TRBJ2-1; 7 nucleotides match TRBD2. CDR3 length equals 12 residues. Germline V lookup: CDR1 SQVTM, CDR2 ANQGSEA. Losses at the gene ends were 8 bases for V and 10 bases for J; bases not matched to a gene: 11.

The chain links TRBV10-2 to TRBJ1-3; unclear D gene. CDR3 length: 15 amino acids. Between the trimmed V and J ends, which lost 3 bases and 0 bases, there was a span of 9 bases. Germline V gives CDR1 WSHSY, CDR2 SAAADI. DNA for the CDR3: TGCGCCAGCAGTGATGCCCTACGCTCTGGAAACACCATATATTTT. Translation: CASSDALRSGNTIYF.

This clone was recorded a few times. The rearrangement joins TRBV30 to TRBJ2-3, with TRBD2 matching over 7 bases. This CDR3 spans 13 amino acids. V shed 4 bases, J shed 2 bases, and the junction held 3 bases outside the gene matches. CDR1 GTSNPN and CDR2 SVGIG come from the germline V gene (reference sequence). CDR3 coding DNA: TGTGCCTGGAAGCGGGACTCCACAGATACGCAGTATTTT. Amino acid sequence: CAWKRDSTDTQYF. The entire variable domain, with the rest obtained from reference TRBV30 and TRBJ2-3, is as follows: SQTIHQWPATLVQPVGSPLSLECTVEGTSNPNLYWYRQAAGRGLQLLFYSVGIGQISSEVPQNLSASRPQDRQFILSSKKLLLSDSGFYLCAWKRDSTDTQYFGPGTRLTVL.

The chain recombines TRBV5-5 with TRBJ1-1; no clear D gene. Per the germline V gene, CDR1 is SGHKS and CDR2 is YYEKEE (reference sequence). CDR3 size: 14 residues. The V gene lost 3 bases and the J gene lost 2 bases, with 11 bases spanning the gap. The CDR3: CASSSRTGNTEAFF. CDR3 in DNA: TGTGCCAGCAGCTCCAGGACGGGAAACACTGAAGCTTTCTTT. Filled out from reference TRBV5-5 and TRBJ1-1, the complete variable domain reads DAGVTQSPTHLIKTRGQQVTLRCSPISGHKSVSWYQQVLGQGPQFIFQYYEKEERGRGNFPDRFSARQFPNYSSELNVNALLLGDSALYLCASSSRTGNTEAFFGQGTRLTVV.

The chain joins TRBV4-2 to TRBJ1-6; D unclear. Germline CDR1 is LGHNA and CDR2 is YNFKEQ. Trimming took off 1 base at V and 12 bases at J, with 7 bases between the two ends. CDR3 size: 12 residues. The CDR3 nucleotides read TGTGCCAGCAGCCAAGGGTCAGGACCCCTCCACTTT. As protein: CASSQGSGPLHF.

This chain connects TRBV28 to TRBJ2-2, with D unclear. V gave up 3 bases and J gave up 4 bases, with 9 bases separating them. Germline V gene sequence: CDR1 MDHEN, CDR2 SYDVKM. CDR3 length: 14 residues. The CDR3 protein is CASSLIRSTGELFF. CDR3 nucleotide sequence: TGTGCCAGCAGTTTGATTAGGAGCACCGGGGAGCTGTTTTTT.

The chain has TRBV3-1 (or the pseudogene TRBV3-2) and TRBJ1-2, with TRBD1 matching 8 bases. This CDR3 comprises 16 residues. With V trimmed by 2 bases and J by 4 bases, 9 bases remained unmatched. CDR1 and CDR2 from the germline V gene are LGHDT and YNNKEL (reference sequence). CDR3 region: CASSQTPRGHGYGYTF. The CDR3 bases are TGTGCCAGCAGCCAAACCCCCAGGGGGCATGGCTATGGCTACACCTTC.

CDR3 DNA sequence: TGTGCCAGCAGTGACGGGACTTACACCGGGGAGCTGTTTTTT. Amino acids: CASSDGTYTGELFF. This chain connects TRBV6-1 to TRBJ2-2, with D tentatively TRBD2 (6 bases). The CDR3 runs to 14 residues. Per the germline V gene, CDR1 is MNHNS and CDR2 is SASEGT. With 3 bases removed from V and 3 bases from J, the gap between germline ends came to 8 bases.

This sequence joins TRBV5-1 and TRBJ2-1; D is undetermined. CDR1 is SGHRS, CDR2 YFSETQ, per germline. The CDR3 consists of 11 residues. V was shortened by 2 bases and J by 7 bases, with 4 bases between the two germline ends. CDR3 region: CASSLHNEQFF. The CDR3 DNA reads TGCGCCAGCAGCTTACATAATGAGCAGTTCTTC.

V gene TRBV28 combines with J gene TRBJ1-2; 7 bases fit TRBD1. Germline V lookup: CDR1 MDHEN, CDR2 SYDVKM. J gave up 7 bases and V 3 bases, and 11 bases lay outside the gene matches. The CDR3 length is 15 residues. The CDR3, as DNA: TGTGCCAGCAGTTTTACCCCGACAGGGAGTAGTGGCTACACCTTC. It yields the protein CASSFTPTGSSGYTF.

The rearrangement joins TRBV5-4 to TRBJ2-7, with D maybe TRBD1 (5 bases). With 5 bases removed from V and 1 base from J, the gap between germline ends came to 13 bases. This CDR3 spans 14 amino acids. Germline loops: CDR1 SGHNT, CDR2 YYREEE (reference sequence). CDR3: CASRPQGRSYEQYF. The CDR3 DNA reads TGTGCCAGCAGACCTCAGGGTCGGTCCTACGAGCAGTACTTC.

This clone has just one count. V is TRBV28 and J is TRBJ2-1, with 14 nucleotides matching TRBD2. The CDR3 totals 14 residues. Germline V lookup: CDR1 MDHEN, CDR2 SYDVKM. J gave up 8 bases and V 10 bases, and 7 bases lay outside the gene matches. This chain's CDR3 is CAISTSGREYEQFF. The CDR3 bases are TGTGCCATCTCGACTAGCGGGAGGGAGTATGAGCAGTTCTTC.

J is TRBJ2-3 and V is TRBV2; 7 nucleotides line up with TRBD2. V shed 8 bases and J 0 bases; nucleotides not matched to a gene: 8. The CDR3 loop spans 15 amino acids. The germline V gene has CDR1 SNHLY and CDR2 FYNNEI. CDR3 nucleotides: TGTGCCAGCCACCGACGGGAGGCTAGCACAGATACGCAGTATTTT. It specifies CASHRREASTDTQYF.

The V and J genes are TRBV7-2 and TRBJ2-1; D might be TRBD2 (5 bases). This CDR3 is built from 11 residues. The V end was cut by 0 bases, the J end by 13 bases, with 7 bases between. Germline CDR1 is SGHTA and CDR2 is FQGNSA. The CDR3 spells CASSLAGVQFF. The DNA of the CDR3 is TGTGCCAGCAGCTTAGCCGGGGTTCAGTTCTTC.

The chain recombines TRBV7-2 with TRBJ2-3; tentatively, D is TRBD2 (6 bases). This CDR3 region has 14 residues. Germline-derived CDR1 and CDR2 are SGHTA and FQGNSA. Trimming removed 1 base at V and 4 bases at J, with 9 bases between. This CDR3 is CASSLGGLSDTQYF. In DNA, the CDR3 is TGTGCCAGCAGCTTAGGGGGACTTTCAGATACGCAGTATTTT.

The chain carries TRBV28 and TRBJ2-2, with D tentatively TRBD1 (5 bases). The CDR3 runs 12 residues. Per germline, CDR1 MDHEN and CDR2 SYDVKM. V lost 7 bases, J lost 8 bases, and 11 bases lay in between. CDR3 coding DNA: TGTGCCAGCAAGTTAGGGGAAGGGGAGCTGTTTTTT. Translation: CASKLGEGELFF.

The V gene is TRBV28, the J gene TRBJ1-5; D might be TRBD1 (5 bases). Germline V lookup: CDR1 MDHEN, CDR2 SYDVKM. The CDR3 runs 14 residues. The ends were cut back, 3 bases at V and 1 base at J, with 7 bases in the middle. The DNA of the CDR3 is TGTGCCAGCAGTTTTCGGGGGAGCAATCAGCCCCAGCATTTT. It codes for CASSFRGSNQPQHF.

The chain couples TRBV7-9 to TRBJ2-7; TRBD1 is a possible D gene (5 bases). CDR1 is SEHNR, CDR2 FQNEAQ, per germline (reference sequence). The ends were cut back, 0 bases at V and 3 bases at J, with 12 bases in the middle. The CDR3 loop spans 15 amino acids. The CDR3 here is CASSLAVGRVYEQYF. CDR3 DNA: TGTGCCAGCAGCTTAGCGGTAGGCAGGGTCTACGAGCAGTACTTC.

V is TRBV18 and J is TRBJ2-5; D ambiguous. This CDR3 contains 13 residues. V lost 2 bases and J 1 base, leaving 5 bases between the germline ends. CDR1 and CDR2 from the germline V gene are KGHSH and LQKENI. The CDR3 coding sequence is TGTGCCAGCTCACCAGAGGTCCAAGAGACCCAGTACTTC. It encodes CASSPEVQETQYF.

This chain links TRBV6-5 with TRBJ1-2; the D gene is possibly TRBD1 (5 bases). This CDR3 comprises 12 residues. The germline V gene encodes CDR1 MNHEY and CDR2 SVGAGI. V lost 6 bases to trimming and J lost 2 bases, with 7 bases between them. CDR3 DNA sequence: TGTGCCAGCAGGGAGGGGAACTATGGCTACACCTTC. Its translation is CASREGNYGYTF.

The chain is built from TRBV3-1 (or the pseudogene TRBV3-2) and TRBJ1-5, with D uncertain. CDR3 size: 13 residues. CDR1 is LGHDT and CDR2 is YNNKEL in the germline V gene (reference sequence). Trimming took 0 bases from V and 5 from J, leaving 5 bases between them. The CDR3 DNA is TGTGCCAGCAGCCAAGATGGGCATCAGCCCCAGCATTTT. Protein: CASSQDGHQPQHF.

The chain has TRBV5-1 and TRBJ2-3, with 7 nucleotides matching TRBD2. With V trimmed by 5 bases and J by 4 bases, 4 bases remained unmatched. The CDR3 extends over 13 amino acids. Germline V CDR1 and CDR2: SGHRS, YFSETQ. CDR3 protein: CASRLASPDTQYF. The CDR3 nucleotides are TGCGCCAGCAGACTAGCGAGCCCAGATACGCAGTATTTT.

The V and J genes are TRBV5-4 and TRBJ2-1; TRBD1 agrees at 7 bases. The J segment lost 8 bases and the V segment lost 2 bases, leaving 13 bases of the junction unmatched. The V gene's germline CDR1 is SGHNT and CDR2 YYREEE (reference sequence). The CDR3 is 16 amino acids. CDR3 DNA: TGTGCCAGCAGCTTCGGGACCCTTGACAGGGTGGATGAGCAGTTCTTC. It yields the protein CASSFGTLDRVDEQFF.

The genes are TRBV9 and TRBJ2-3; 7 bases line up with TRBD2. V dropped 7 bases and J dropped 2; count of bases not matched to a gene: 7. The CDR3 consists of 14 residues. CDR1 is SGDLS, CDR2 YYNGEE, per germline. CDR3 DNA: TGTGCCAGCGGTCCGGGACTAACCACAGATACGCAGTATTTT. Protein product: CASGPGLTTDTQYF.

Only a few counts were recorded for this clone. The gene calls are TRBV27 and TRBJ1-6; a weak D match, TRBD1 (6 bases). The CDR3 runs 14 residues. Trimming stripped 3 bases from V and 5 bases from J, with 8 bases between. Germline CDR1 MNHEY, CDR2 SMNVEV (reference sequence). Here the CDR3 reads CASSLTGHNSPLHF. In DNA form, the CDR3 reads TGTGCCAGCAGTTTGACAGGTCATAATTCACCCCTCCACTTT.

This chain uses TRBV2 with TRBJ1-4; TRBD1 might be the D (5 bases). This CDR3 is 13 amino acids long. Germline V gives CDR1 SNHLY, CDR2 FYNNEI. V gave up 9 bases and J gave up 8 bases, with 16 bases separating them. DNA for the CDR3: TGTGCCAGAGGGGAACCTCAGGGCGAAAAACTGTTTTTT. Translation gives CARGEPQGEKLFF.

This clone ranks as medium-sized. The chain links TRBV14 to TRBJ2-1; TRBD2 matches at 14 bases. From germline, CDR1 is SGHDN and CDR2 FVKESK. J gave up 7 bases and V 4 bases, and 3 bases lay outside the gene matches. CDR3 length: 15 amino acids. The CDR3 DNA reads TGTGCCAGCAGCCGAGGGACTAGCGGGGGAAATGAGCAGTTCTTC. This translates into CASSRGTSGGNEQFF.

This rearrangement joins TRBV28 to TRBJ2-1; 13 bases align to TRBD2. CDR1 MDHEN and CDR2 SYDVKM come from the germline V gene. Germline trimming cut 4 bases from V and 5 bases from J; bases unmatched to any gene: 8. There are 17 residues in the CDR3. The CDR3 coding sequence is TGTGCCAGCAGTTCCTTCGGACTAGCGGGAGCCCACAATGAGCAGTTCTTC. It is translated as CASSSFGLAGAHNEQFF.

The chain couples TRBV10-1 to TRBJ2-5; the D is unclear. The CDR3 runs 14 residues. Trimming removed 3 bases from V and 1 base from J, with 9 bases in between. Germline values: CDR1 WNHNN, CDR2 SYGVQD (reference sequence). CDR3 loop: CASSDGPGQETQYF. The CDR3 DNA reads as TGCGCCAGCAGTGACGGCCCGGGCCAAGAGACCCAGTACTTC.

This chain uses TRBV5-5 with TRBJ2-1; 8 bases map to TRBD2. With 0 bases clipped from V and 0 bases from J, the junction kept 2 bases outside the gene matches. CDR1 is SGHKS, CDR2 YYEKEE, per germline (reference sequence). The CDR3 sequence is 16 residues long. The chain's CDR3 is CASSLGLAGSYNEQFF. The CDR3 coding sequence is TGTGCCAGCAGCTTGGGGCTAGCGGGCTCCTACAATGAGCAGTTCTTC.

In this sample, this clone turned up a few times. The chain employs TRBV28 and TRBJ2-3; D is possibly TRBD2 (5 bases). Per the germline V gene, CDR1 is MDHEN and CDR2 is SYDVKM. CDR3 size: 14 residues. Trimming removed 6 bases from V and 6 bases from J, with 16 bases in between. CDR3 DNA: TGTGCCAGCAGCCTCAGCGGCCAGCGGGATACGCAGTATTTT. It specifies CASSLSGQRDTQYF.